This T cell receptor (beta chain) originates from a study of T cell changes during pregnancy in multiple sclerosis. Measured with immunoSEQ multiplex PCR; TCRdb has only the in-frame clones, and not every one. The top ten clones hold 3.3% of a sample with tens of thousands of clones, 90% of them seen once. The CDR3 has 15 amino acids. Germline CDR1 reads MNHNS; CDR2 reads SASEGT. The junction had 6 bases not matched to a gene; V was cut back by 1 base and J by 8 bases. This specimen was peripheral blood, taken in the first trimester of pregnancy. The chain has TRBV6-1 and TRBJ2-1; 9 bases match TRBD2. The sequence derives from a female donor in good health, enrolled as a control in a pregnancy study. The DNA of the CDR3 is TGTGCCAGCAGTGAAGGGACTAGCGCTTTTTATGAGCAGTTCTTC. Residues: CASSEGTSAFYEQFF.